These 20 T cell receptor beta chains share one sample of origin, sequenced in a study of T cells in Graves' hyperthyroidism and ophthalmopathy. TCR beta CDR3 sequences were amplified from RNA transcripts. First-round RT-PCR targeting the TCR CDR3 was performed with the HTBI primer set. One entry per CDR3 protein results from TCRdb running MiXCR on the multiplex PCR reads. This table has about 320,000 distinct CDR3 sequences, approximately 17% appearing once. The sample taken for sequencing was blood. The receptors were sampled from a man aged 25-45 years with Graves' hyperthyroidism.

This sequence joins TRBV9 and TRBJ1-4; 8 nucleotides align to TRBD1. CDR3 length: 16 amino acids. V lost 1 base and J lost 7; bases outside the gene matches: 9. The germline CDR1 and CDR2 sequences are SGDLS and YYNGEE. The CDR3 nucleotides are TGTGCCAGCAGCGTAACTGCGGGACAGGCTGGTGAAAAACTGTTTTTT. Encoded protein: CASSVTAGQAGEKLFF.

The chain carries TRBV7-2 and TRBJ2-1; D uncertain. The CDR3 extends over 16 amino acids. The V and J ends lost 2 bases and 2 bases respectively, with 13 bases between them. CDR1 and CDR2 from the germline V gene are SGHTA and FQGNSA. The CDR3 nucleotides read TGTGCCAGCAGCTTATATGAGAGCTCCCCCTACAATGAGCAGTTCTTC. Translation: CASSLYESSPYNEQFF.

The chain carries TRBV19 and TRBJ2-1, with TRBD2 matching 7 bases. This CDR3 has 15 amino acids. Germline V gene data show CDR1 as LNHDA and CDR2 as SQIVND (reference sequence). V shed 3 bases, J shed 8 bases, and the junction held 10 bases outside the gene matches. CDR3 DNA sequence: TGTGCCAGTAGTATGGGACCGCTGGGGGGGGATGAGCAGTTCTTC. Its protein is CASSMGPLGGDEQFF.

V usage is TRBV7-9 and J usage is TRBJ1-1; D gene uncertain. The CDR3 consists of 13 residues. The V end lost 5 bases, the J end lost 5 bases, and 12 bases lay between the germline ends. Germline-derived CDR1 and CDR2 are SEHNR and FQNEAQ (reference sequence). CDR3 in amino acids: CASSKSDMTEAFF. The CDR3 DNA reads as TGTGCCAGCAGCAAGAGTGATATGACTGAAGCTTTCTTT.

This clonotype was observed many times. The chain has TRBV6-1 and TRBJ2-2, with TRBD1 as a possible D gene (5 bases). CDR1 is MNHNS, CDR2 SASEGT, per germline. The CDR3 length is 14 residues. V lost 2 bases, J lost 4 bases, and 8 bases lay in between. This chain's CDR3 is CASSELQGTGELFF. In DNA form, the CDR3 reads TGTGCCAGCAGTGAACTTCAGGGCACCGGGGAGCTGTTTTTT.

The gene calls are TRBV7-3 and TRBJ2-2, with 8 bases that match TRBD2. Per the germline V gene, CDR1 is SGHTA and CDR2 is FQGTGA. V gave up 4 bases and J gave up 7 bases; unmatched junction bases: 11. The CDR3 sequence is 16 residues long. CDR3 DNA: TGTGCCAGCAGCTCCCTAGAGCGGGAGTACGGCGGGGAGCTGTTTTTT. This sequence encodes CASSSLEREYGGELFF.

This clonotype was seen just once. At one boundary the junction diverges from the germline segment, which might be a read error. The chain couples TRBV4-2 to TRBJ2-7; D is possibly TRBD1 or TRBD2 (5 bases each). This CDR3 region has 13 residues. In germline, CDR1 is LGHNA, CDR2 YNFKEQ. CDR3 sequence (DNA): TGTGCCAGCAGCGAAGAGTTAGGGGACGAGCAGTGCTTC. It specifies CASSEELGDEQCF.

This clonotype was recorded many times. The rearrangement joins TRBV6-1 to TRBJ2-1, with TRBD2 matching 9 bases. Losses at the gene ends were 8 bases for V and 4 bases for J; bases not matched to a gene: 9. Germline CDR1 reads MNHNS; CDR2 reads SASEGT. This CDR3 comprises 15 residues. The DNA of the CDR3 is TGTGCCAGCGGGGTGGGGACTAGCAGATACAATGAGCAGTTCTTC. Translating gives CASGVGTSRYNEQFF.

This clonotype occurred a few times. The rearrangement uses TRBV15 and TRBJ1-1; the D gene is possibly TRBD1 (5 bases). CDR3 length: 15 amino acids. Germline CDR1 is LNHNV and CDR2 is YYDKDF (reference sequence). The V end was cut by 7 bases, the J end by 2 bases, with 17 bases between. The CDR3 spells CATTQGRTENTEAFF. The CDR3 region has the DNA TGTGCCACCACCCAGGGAAGGACGGAAAACACTGAAGCTTTCTTT.

V gene TRBV6-1 combines with J gene TRBJ2-1; the D gene is possibly TRBD1 (6 bases). The germline V and J ends were trimmed by 6 bases and 2 bases, with 20 bases remaining between them. The CDR3 runs to 17 residues. Per the germline V gene, CDR1 is MNHNS and CDR2 is SASEGT. The CDR3 loop reads CASSDSLRDKAYNEQFF. In DNA, the CDR3 is TGTGCCAGCAGCGACTCCCTCCGGGACAAAGCCTACAATGAGCAGTTCTTC.

Notes on this clonotype: Compared with germline, one end of the junction differs, possibly owing to a read error. The chain uses TRBV2 and TRBJ2-3; D remains ambiguous. CDR3 length: 12 amino acids. Germline V gives CDR1 SNHLY, CDR2 FYNNEI. The CDR3 is CAISLQGDTQYF. CDR3 DNA sequence: TGCGCCATCAGCTTACAAGGGGATACGCAGTATTTT.

A single count supports this clonotype. V and J are TRBV27 and TRBJ2-1, with D maybe TRBD1 (5 bases). This CDR3 has 16 residues. Germline CDR1 reads MNHEY; CDR2 reads SMNVEV (reference sequence). The V gene lost 7 bases and the J gene lost 3 bases, with 19 bases spanning the gap. The CDR3 sequence: CASTPADWGYYNEQFF. The CDR3 DNA reads as TGTGCCAGCACTCCTGCCGATTGGGGCTACTACAATGAGCAGTTCTTC.

This clonotype was counted ten times or more. The chain recombines TRBV20-1 with TRBJ1-6; 7 nucleotides align to TRBD1. Per the germline V gene, CDR1 is DFQATT and CDR2 is SNEGSKA (reference sequence). Trimming removed 6 bases from V and 5 bases from J; junction bases left unmatched: 13. This CDR3 contains 16 residues. The CDR3 nucleotides read TGCAGTGCCACCCTAGGGGGCACGACAAATAATTCACCCCTCCACTTT. Translating gives CSATLGGTTNNSPLHF.

This clonotype showed up many times. The V and J genes are TRBV7-8 and TRBJ1-2, with 8 positions matching TRBD1. The germline CDR1 and CDR2 sequences are SGHVS and FQNEAQ. The J segment lost 8 bases and the V segment lost 4 bases, leaving 12 bases of the junction unmatched. The CDR3 runs to 15 residues. DNA for the CDR3: TGTGCCAGCAGCTCCGACCCCCGGACAGGGAACGGCTACACCTTC. Translated, it gives CASSSDPRTGNGYTF. Full variable domain (missing parts from reference TRBV7-8 and TRBJ1-2): GAGVSQSPRYKVAKRGQDVALRCDPISGHVSLFWYQQALGQGPEFLTYFQNEAQLDKSGLPSDRFFAERPEGSVSTLKIQRTQQEDSAVYLCASSSDPRTGNGYTFGSGTRLTVV.

This clonotype has a count of ten or more. This chain connects TRBV28 to TRBJ1-1; D gene unclear. The germline V and J ends were trimmed by 2 bases and 10 bases, with 11 bases remaining between them. The length of the CDR3 is 12 residues. Germline V CDR1 and CDR2: MDHEN, SYDVKM. The CDR3 spells CASSLSYVGAFF. CDR3 in DNA: TGTGCCAGCAGTTTAAGTTATGTGGGAGCTTTCTTT.

Notes on this clonotype: A much larger clone differs from this one at a single base, so this may be a read error. The chain combines TRBV12-3 or TRBV12-4 with TRBJ2-1, with TRBD2 identical over 10 bases. This CDR3 is 15 amino acids long. The chain's CDR3 is CVSSPTSGAYNEQFF. The CDR3, as DNA: TGTGTCAGCAGCCCTACTAGCGGGGCATACAATGAGCAGTTCTTC.

The CDR3 DNA follows: TGTGCCAGCAGTTGGGACACCGGGGAGCTGTTTTTT. Its protein product is CASSWDTGELFF. The gene calls are TRBV2 and TRBJ2-2; the D is unclear. The V end lost 5 bases, the J end lost 3 bases, and 4 bases lay between the germline ends. The germline V gene encodes CDR1 SNHLY and CDR2 FYNNEI. The CDR3 is made up of 12 amino acids.

V and J are TRBV7-3 and TRBJ1-1; D ambiguous. Trimming removed 4 bases at V and 4 bases at J, with 10 bases between. There are 13 residues in the CDR3. The germline CDR1 and CDR2 sequences are SGHTA and FQGTGA. The CDR3 coding sequence is TGTGCCAGCAGCTGGTCCGAGGGCACTGAAGCTTTCTTT. Protein sequence: CASSWSEGTEAFF.

The rearrangement joins TRBV19 to TRBJ1-5; D uncertain. V was clipped by 0 bases and J by 3 bases, with 3 bases between them. This CDR3 comprises 13 residues. From germline, CDR1 is LNHDA and CDR2 SQIVND (reference sequence). CDR3 region: CASSIDPNQPQHF. CDR3 in DNA: TGTGCCAGTAGTATAGATCCCAATCAGCCCCAGCATTTT.

At least ten counts were recorded for this clonotype. The chain carries TRBV12-3 or TRBV12-4 and TRBJ2-3; no firm D call. Trimming took 6 bases from V and 4 from J, leaving 11 bases between them. The CDR3 totals 13 residues. The CDR3 bases are TGTGCCAGCAGCCAGGACGCCCCAGATACGCAGTATTTT. The encoded protein is CASSQDAPDTQYF.